This T cell receptor beta chain appears in the sequencing data of a study of blood T cell repertoires in COVID-19 (TCRdb year 2020). In terms of the full investigation: Samples covering the acute and convalescent phases of COVID-19 were provided by collaborators in the United States, Italy and Spain. The material from the prospective study consisted of cDNA or gDNA derived from T cells, B-cell-depleted T cells, or PBMCs. Subjects who had been exposed to COVID-19, were actively infected with it, or had recovered from it provided the deeply sampled blood TCRbeta repertoires that made up the dataset. The repertoires were released in a freely available public database meant as a resource for research on the immune response to SARS-CoV-2. The samples were drawn from two sources: the first 160 participants of the ongoing ImmuneRACE study, and 1,000 to 1,500 subjects contributed by 6 global collaborators. Nearly every sample came with metadata listing a de-identified subject ID, COVID-19 status, age in years and sex. Where available, HLA class I and class II types were obtained from metadata supplied by the sample provider rather than from assay-based typing. Study-level results and caveats: The amount of clinical and demographic metadata varied by source and participant and was provided uncurated.

Participants in the prospective study were enrolled through a virtual design, were aged about 18 to 100 years, and lived in approximately 24 United States geographic areas. In the prospective study, cohorts were assigned on the basis of participant-reported clinical history obtained from a screening survey and a study questionnaire. Recovered participants in ImmuneRACE Cohort 3 were defined by two consecutive negative NP/OP PCR tests, clearance by a healthcare professional, or resolution of symptoms. Mobile phlebotomists in the prospective study collected whole blood, serum and a nasopharyngeal or oropharyngeal swab from every participant. Over an approximately 2-month period, participants in the prospective study had the option of providing additional blood draws and questionnaires. Blood samples from the prospective study were shipped frozen or at room temperature prior to DNA extraction. The CDR3 measures 15 amino acids from cysteine to phenylalanine. Just the 45-base CDR3 DNA is kept, in frame starting at base 1. From the germline V gene (reference sequence), CDR1 is MNHEY and CDR2 is SMNVEV. The V end loses 5 bases and the J end loses 0 bases, and a stretch of 11 bases separates them.

For this clone: Its specific antigen is unknown. No much larger clone is present one base from it, and per-base qualities are unavailable.

The immunoSEQ Assay, a bias-controlled multiplex PCR, was used to amplify TCRbeta CDR3 regions from genomic DNA. As for the original processing: Within the assay, amplification of reference gene primers was used to estimate how many nucleated cells each sample contained. To quantify the absolute abundance of each unique TCRbeta CDR3 rearrangement, sequence reads were collapsed and filtered. For each sample, productive Simpson clonality was calculated by taking the square root of Simpson's diversity index across productive rearrangements. TCRdb took over this immuneACCESS table, retaining in-frame rearrangements with V and J assigned. Such tables are incomplete; in checked studies, under half of the missing clones stem from an unresolved V gene, and the remainder is unexplained. V and J calls and clone size follow that table, whereas D and trimming were derived from the DNA. The sample profile shows over 350,000 clones; around 89% of them were found once. About 1.1% of the sample is held by the ten biggest clonotypes.

Sequenced input: PBMCs or T cells enriched from blood (not recorded which). Rearrangement joined TRBV27 to TRBJ2-1, with no reliable assignment of the D segment. The sequence derives from a woman under 30 who had recovered from COVID-19. The CDR3 region reads CASSPALSSYNEQFF. The DNA reads TGTGCCAGCAGTCCTGCCTTGAGCTCCTACAATGAGCAGTTCTTC.